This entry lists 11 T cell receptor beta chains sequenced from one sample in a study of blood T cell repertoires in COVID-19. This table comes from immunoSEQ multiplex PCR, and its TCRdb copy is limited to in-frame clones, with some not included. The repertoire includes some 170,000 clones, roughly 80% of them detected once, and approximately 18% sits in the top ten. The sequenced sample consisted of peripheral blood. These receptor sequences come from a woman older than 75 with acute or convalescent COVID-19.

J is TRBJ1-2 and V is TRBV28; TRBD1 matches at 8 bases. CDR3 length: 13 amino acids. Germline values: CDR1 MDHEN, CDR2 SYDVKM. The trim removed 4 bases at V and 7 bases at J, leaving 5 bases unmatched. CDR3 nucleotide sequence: TGTGCCAGCAGTTCGCAGGGGGCCGGTGGCTACACCTTC. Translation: CASSSQGAGGYTF.

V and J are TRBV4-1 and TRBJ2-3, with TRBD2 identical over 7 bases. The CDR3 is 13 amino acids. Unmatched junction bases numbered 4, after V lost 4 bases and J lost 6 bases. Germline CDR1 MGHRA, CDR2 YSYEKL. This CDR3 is CASSLSGTDTQYF. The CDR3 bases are TGCGCCAGCAGCCTAAGCGGGACGGATACGCAGTATTTT.

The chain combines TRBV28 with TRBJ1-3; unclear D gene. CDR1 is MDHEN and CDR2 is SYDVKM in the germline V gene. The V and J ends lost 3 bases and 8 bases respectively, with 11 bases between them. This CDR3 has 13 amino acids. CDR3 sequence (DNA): TGTGCCAGCAGTTTCGCCGGGTCAGACACCATATATTTT. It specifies CASSFAGSDTIYF.

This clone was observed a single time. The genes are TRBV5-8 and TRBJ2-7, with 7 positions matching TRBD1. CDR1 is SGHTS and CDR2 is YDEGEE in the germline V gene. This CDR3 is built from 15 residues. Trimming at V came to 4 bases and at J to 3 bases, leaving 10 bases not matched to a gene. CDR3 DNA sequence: TGTGCCAGCAGCGTCACACAGGGGAACTACTACGAGCAGTACTTC. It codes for CASSVTQGNYYEQYF.

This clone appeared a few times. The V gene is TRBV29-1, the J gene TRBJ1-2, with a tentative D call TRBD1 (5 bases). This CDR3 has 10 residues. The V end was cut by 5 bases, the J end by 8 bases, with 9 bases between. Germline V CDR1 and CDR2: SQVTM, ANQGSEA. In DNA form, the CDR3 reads TGCAGCGTTTGGGGGGAGGGCTACACCTTC. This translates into CSVWGEGYTF.

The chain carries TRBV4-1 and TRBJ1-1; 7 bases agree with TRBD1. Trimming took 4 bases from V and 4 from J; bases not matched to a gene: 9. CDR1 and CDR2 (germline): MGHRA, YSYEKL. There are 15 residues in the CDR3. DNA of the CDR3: TGCGCCAGCAGCCCAGAGAGGGCAGGGGGCACTGAAGCTTTCTTT. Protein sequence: CASSPERAGGTEAFF.

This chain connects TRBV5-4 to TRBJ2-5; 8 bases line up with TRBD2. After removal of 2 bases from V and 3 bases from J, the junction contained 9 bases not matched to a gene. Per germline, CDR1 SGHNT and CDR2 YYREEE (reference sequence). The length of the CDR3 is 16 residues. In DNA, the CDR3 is TGTGCCAGCAGCTTAACTAGACTAGCGAGTAAAGAGACCCAGTACTTC. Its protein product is CASSLTRLASKETQYF.

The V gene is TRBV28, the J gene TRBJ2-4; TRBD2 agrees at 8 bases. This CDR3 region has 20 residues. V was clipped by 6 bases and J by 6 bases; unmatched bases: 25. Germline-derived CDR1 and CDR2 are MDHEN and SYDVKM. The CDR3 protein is CASSSILTGTSGATRNIQYF. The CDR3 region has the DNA TGTGCCAGCAGCTCTATACTCACCGGGACTAGTGGCGCAACGAGAAACATTCAGTACTTC. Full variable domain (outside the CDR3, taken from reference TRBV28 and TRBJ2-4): DVKVTQSSRYLVKRTGEKVFLECVQDMDHENMFWYRQDPGLGLRLIYFSYDVKMKEKGDIPEGYSVSREKKERFSLILESASTNQTSMYLCASSSILTGTSGATRNIQYFGAGTRLSVL.

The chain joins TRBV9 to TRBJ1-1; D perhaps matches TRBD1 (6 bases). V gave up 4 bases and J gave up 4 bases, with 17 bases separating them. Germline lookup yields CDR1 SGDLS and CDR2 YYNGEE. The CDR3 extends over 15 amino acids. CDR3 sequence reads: CASSTRGGFGTEAFF. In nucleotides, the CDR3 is TGTGCCAGCAGCACCCGAGGGGGTTTCGGCACTGAAGCTTTCTTT.

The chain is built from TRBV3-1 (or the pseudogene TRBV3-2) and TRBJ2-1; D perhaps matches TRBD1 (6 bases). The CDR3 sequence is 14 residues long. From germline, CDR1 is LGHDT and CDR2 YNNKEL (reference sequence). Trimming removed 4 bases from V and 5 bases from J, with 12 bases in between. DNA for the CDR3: TGTGCCAGCAGCCTCCTAGGGGGTAACAATGAGCAGTTCTTC. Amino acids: CASSLLGGNNEQFF.

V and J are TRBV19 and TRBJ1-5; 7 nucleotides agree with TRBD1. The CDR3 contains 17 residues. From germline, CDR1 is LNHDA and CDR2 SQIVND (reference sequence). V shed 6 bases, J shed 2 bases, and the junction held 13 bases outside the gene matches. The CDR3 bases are TGTGCCAGTAGGACCAGGACAGGCGGGTCGGGCAATCAGCCCCAGCATTTT. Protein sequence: CASRTRTGGSGNQPQHF.